Below are 19 T cell receptor beta chains sequenced from a single sample in a study of OX40 agonist ivuxolimab in advanced cancers. Clones were read by immunoSEQ multiplex PCR, and TCRdb kept only the in-frame ones, dropping some. The sample yields some 74,000 clones, around 82% seen once. The source material was CD4+ or CD8+ T cells sorted from blood, sampled in a trial of the OX40 agonist ivuxolimab. The receptor source for this set is an adult with an advanced solid tumor such as melanoma, head and neck, liver or kidney cancer.

The chain carries TRBV28 and TRBJ1-2; 7 bases line up with TRBD1. The CDR3 runs 15 residues. J gave up 0 bases and V 3 bases, and 4 bases lay outside the gene matches. Per the germline V gene, CDR1 is MDHEN and CDR2 is SYDVKM. CDR3 region: CASSFGTATNYGYTF. CDR3 nucleotides: TGTGCCAGCAGTTTTGGGACAGCTACTAACTATGGCTACACCTTC.

The CDR3 loop reads CASSSGTSGWDEQYF. In nucleotides, the CDR3 is TGTGCCAGCAGTTCCGGGACTAGCGGGTGGGACGAGCAGTACTTC. The genes are TRBV5-4 and TRBJ2-7, with 12 bases aligning to TRBD2. The CDR3 length is 15 residues. V shed 5 bases and J 5 bases; nucleotides not matched to a gene: 8. Germline assignment: CDR1 SGHNT and CDR2 YYREEE (reference sequence).

V and J are TRBV19 and TRBJ2-3; possibly TRBD1 for D (6 bases). The CDR3 is 15 amino acids. CDR1 and CDR2 from the germline V gene are LNHDA and SQIVND (reference sequence). V was pared by 8 bases and J by 5 bases, with 20 bases between. The CDR3 sequence: CASGSGTGTRDTQYF. For the CDR3, the DNA is TGTGCCAGTGGCTCCGGGACGGGGACAAGAGATACGCAGTATTTT.

V gene TRBV28 combines with J gene TRBJ1-4; D gene ambiguous. The CDR3 loop spans 12 amino acids. Germline V gene data show CDR1 as MDHEN and CDR2 as SYDVKM. V lost 5 bases and J lost 12, with 13 bases in between. The CDR3 sequence is CASSGTPRELFF. DNA for the CDR3: TGTGCCAGCAGTGGCACTCCCCGGGAACTGTTTTTT.

The sample holds a few counts of this clone. The chain is built from TRBV2 and TRBJ1-6; possible D gene TRBD1, 5 bases. With 9 bases removed from V and 9 bases from J, the gap between germline ends came to 12 bases. The CDR3 is 12 amino acids. The germline gives CDR1 SNHLY, CDR2 FYNNEI. The CDR3 nucleotides read TGTGCCAGACGGGGGAGTAGTTCACCCCTCCACTTT. This gives the protein CARRGSSSPLHF.

This rearrangement joins TRBV11-2 to TRBJ1-3; D is unresolved. Germline CDR1 is SGHAT and CDR2 is FQNNGV. There are 15 residues in the CDR3. V was pared by 2 bases and J by 4 bases, with 12 bases between. CDR3 in DNA: TGTGCCAGCAGCTTAAATTTGGTTATGGGAAACACCATATATTTT. Residues: CASSLNLVMGNTIYF.

The J gene is TRBJ1-3, the V gene TRBV18; the D gene is possibly TRBD1 (6 bases). Trimming took 1 base from V and 0 from J, leaving 13 bases between them. This CDR3 region has 17 residues. Germline CDR1 reads KGHSH; CDR2 reads LQKENI. CDR3 nucleotides: TGTGCCAGCTCACCACGGTGGACAGAATTCTCTGGAAACACCATATATTTT. Translated: CASSPRWTEFSGNTIYF.

This clone was found many times. V is TRBV5-4 and J is TRBJ2-7; D is perhaps TRBD1 (6 bases). V was cut by 4 bases and J by 0 bases, with 11 bases left in between. CDR1 is SGHNT and CDR2 is YYREEE in the germline V gene (reference sequence). The CDR3 length is 14 residues. CDR3 residues: CASSTGPLSYEQYF. As DNA, the CDR3 is TGTGCCAGCAGCACAGGGCCGCTCTCCTACGAGCAGTACTTC.

This chain connects TRBV5-6 to TRBJ2-7, with unresolved D. This CDR3 is built from 16 residues. Germline V gene sequence: CDR1 SGHDT, CDR2 YYEEEE. Deletions cut 0 bases from V and 4 bases from J, with 17 bases between. The CDR3 loop is CASSLGVGAFGYEQYF. CDR3 sequence (DNA): TGTGCCAGCAGCTTGGGAGTCGGTGCATTTGGGTACGAGCAGTACTTC.

The chain carries TRBV14 and TRBJ2-3; weak D call: TRBD2 (6 bases). The germline V and J ends were trimmed by 4 bases and 0 bases, with 14 bases remaining between them. The CDR3 runs 16 residues. Per germline, CDR1 SGHDN and CDR2 FVKESK. CDR3 nucleotide sequence: TGTGCCAGCAGCCGAGTTAGCGGATTAAGCACAGATACGCAGTATTTT. It specifies CASSRVSGLSTDTQYF.

The chain couples TRBV6-5 to TRBJ2-7; 9 nucleotides align to TRBD2. The CDR3 has 14 amino acids. In germline, CDR1 is MNHEY, CDR2 SVGAGI. Trimming took 4 bases from V and 4 from J; bases not matched to a gene: 5. The CDR3 region is CASSWRGGTYEQYF. CDR3 bases: TGTGCCAGCAGTTGGCGGGGGGGTACTTACGAGCAGTACTTC.

A single count supports this clone. J is TRBJ1-1 and V is TRBV5-3; D unclear. TRBV5-3 belongs to the ORF category, with a function that is uncertain. Trimming removed 0 bases from V and 1 base from J, with 4 bases in between. The CDR3 is 13 amino acids. CDR3 sequence (DNA): TGTGCCAGAAGCTTGGCCAGGAACACTGAAGCTTTCTTT. Translation gives CARSLARNTEAFF.

The chain uses TRBV9 and TRBJ2-3; TRBD1 agrees at 11 bases. Germline lookup yields CDR1 SGDLS and CDR2 YYNGEE. The CDR3 has 15 amino acids. Trimming took 4 bases from V and 6 from J; bases not matched to a gene: 7. DNA of the CDR3: TGTGCCAGCAGCCCCATCGGACAGGGGGCGGATACGCAGTATTTT. Amino acid sequence: CASSPIGQGADTQYF.

A few counts support this clone. The chain joins TRBV7-2 to TRBJ1-2; no clear D. Germline loops: CDR1 SGHTA, CDR2 FQGNSA. This CDR3 is 18 amino acids long. Trimming pared 0 bases from V and 5 bases from J, leaving 22 bases between. The CDR3 bases are TGTGCCAGCAGCTTAGCCACCTCGGGCAGGACGTGGTCTTATGGCTACACCTTC. It translates to CASSLATSGRTWSYGYTF.

The V gene is TRBV11-1, the J gene TRBJ2-7, with 10 bases lining up with TRBD2. The V and J ends lost 3 bases and 5 bases, in that order; junction bases with no gene match: 4. Germline CDR1 is SGHAT and CDR2 is FQDESV (reference sequence). This CDR3 region has 14 residues. As DNA, the CDR3 is TGTGCCAGCAGCTTTGGTCTAGCGGGAGACGAGCAGTACTTC. The encoded protein is CASSFGLAGDEQYF.

This sequence joins TRBV7-2 and TRBJ1-3; TRBD1 is a possible D gene (5 bases). Germline V gene data show CDR1 as SGHTA and CDR2 as FQGNSA. The CDR3 totals 16 residues. V was cut by 3 bases and J by 3 bases, with 15 bases left in between. CDR3 region: CASSFVDTPLGNTIYF. The CDR3 DNA follows: TGTGCCAGCAGCTTTGTGGACACCCCTCTTGGAAACACCATATATTTT.

This chain uses TRBV2 with TRBJ2-3; D not resolved. Per germline, CDR1 SNHLY and CDR2 FYNNEI. The V end was cut by 6 bases, the J end by 1 base, with 11 bases between. The CDR3 has 14 amino acids. CDR3 in amino acids: CASRDGEGTDTQYF. The DNA of the CDR3 is TGTGCCAGCAGGGACGGTGAGGGCACAGATACGCAGTATTTT.

The chain is built from TRBV13 and TRBJ1-1, with a weak D call TRBD1 (5 bases). This CDR3 is built from 14 residues. Germline V CDR1 and CDR2: PRHDT, FYEKMQ (reference sequence). V lost 2 bases and J 7 bases, leaving 14 bases between the germline ends. DNA of the CDR3: TGTGCCAGCAGCTTATACTGGGGAGGGGATGAAGCTTTCTTT. It translates to CASSLYWGGDEAFF.

This chain joins TRBV2 and TRBJ2-1; D gene unclear. Trimming pared 2 bases from V and 4 bases from J, leaving 9 bases between. CDR1 SNHLY and CDR2 FYNNEI come from the germline V gene. The CDR3 is made up of 14 amino acids. The CDR3 DNA is TGTGCCAGCAGTGAATCTCCTATGTACAATGAGCAGTTCTTC. Residues: CASSESPMYNEQFF.